The source of this TCR beta chain is a study of blood T cell repertoires in COVID-19. Study-wide background: Nucleic acid was either cDNA or gDNA, and it came from T cells, B-cell-depleted T cells, or PBMCs.

V dropped 4 bases and J dropped 3 bases, with 6 bases sitting between them. Per the germline V gene, CDR1 is SGHRS and CDR2 is YFSETQ. The CDR3 is made up of 12 amino acids. Original analysis: Amplifying reference gene primers gave estimates of nucleated cell counts. TCRdb keeps only in-frame clones here, not all; method: immunoSEQ multiplex PCR. Clonal size and the V and J genes are those of that table, whereas D and trimming came from the DNA. Of 150,000 to 180,000 clones listed, 76% were seen once; the top ten hold more than 3.5%. The sequencing sample was made of peripheral blood. The V call is TRBV5-1, the J call TRBJ2-3; no clear D gene. This TCR was sampled from a woman of 80 years or more with acute or convalescent COVID-19. The CDR3 region has the DNA TGCGCCAGCAGCCTCCAGACAGATACGCAGTATTTT. It yields the protein CASSLQTDTQYF.